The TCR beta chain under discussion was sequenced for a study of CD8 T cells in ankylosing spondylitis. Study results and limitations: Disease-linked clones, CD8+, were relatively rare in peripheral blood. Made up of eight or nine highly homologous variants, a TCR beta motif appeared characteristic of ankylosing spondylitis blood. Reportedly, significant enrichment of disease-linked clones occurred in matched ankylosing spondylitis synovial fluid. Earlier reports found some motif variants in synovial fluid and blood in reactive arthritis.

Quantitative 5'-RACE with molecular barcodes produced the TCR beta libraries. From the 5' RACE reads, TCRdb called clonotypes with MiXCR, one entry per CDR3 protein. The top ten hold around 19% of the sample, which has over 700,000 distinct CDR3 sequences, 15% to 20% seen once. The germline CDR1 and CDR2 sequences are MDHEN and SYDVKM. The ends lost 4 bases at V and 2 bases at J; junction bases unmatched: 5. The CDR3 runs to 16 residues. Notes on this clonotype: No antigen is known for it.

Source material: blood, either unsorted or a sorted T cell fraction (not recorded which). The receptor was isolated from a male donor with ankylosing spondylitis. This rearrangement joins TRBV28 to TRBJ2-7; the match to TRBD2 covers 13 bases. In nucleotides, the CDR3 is TGTGCCAGCAGTTCTCCCGGGACTAGCGGGGCCTACGAGCAGTACTTC. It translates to CASSSPGTSGAYEQYF.